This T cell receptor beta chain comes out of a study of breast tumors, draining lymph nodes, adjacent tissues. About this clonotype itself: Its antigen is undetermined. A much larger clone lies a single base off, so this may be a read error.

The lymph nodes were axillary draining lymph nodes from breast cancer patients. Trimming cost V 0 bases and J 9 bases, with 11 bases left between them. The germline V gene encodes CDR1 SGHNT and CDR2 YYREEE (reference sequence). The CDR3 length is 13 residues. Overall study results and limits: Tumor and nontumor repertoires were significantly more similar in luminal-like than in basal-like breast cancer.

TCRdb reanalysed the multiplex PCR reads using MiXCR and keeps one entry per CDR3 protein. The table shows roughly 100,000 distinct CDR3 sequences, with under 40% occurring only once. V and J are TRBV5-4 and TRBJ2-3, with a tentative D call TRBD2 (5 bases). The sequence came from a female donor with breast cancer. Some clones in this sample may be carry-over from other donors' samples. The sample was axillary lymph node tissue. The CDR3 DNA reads TGTGCCAGCAGCTTGGTCCAGCCGGGGACGCAGTATTTT. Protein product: CASSLVQPGTQYF.